This T cell receptor beta chain was sequenced in a study of blood T cell repertoires in COVID-19. Germline V gene sequence: CDR1 GTSNPN, CDR2 SVGIG (reference sequence). The ends were cut back, 4 bases at V and 5 bases at J, with 11 bases in the middle. The CDR3 spans 12 residues. The repertoire was sequenced with immunoSEQ multiplex PCR; TCRdb's copy has only in-frame clones and lacks some. This repertoire shows fewer than 85,000 clones, 82% found once; its top ten account for about 3.8%. The sequence came from a woman aged 55-70 years with acute or convalescent COVID-19. The chain couples TRBV30 to TRBJ1-1; D gene uncertain. The material sequenced was peripheral blood. CDR3 DNA: TGTGCCTGGACAAGAGGCGGGACTGAAGCTTTCTTT. Its translation: CAWTRGGTEAFF.